Each of the 7 T cell receptor beta chains below was sequenced from the same sample in a study of T-cell memory formation after mild COVID-19. Using its own MiXCR run on the 5' RACE reads, TCRdb lists one record per CDR3 protein. The top ten clones hold approximately 8.4% of a sample with hundreds of thousands of distinct CDR3 sequences, approximately 21% of them seen once. Sequenced sample: PBMCs or a T cell subset sorted from them (not recorded which). Receptor source: an adult woman who had mild COVID-19 (a few samples of this study predate the infection). Cell type and time point are not known.

The chain recombines TRBV29-1 with TRBJ2-1; perhaps TRBD2 as D (5 bases). The ends were cut back, 1 base at V and 1 base at J, with 14 bases in the middle. The CDR3 has 16 residues. The V gene's germline CDR1 is SQVTM and CDR2 ANQGSEA. This CDR3 reads CSVEGVPGSSYNEQFF. In DNA form, the CDR3 reads TGCAGCGTTGAAGGCGTCCCGGGATCTTCCTACAATGAGCAGTTCTTC.

This clonotype turned up a few times. A read error may produce the germline difference seen at one junction end. The genes are TRBV12-3 or TRBV12-4 and TRBJ2-7; D is possibly TRBD2 (6 bases). The CDR3 sequence is 13 residues long. DNA of the CDR3: TGTGCCAGCAGGCCGTTCGGGACTCAAACTTTTACCTTC. As protein: CASRPFGTQTFTF.

As to this clonotype: The junction and the germline gene differ at one end; a read error may be behind it. This chain links TRBV7-3 with TRBJ2-4, with 7 positions matching TRBD1. The CDR3 consists of 13 residues. CDR1 SGHTA and CDR2 FQGTGA come from the germline V gene. The CDR3 sequence: CASSRDSKSIQYF. CDR3 bases: TGTGCCAGCAGCCGGGACAGTAAAAGCATTCAGTACTTC.

The gene calls are TRBV12-3 or TRBV12-4 and TRBJ1-5, with D unresolved. The V and J ends lost 5 bases and 5 bases respectively, with 10 bases between them. CDR3 size: 13 residues. The CDR3 DNA reads TGTGCCAGCAGTCCGGCCTTATATCAGCCCCAGCATTTT. It yields the protein CASSPALYQPQHF.

This clonotype occurred a few times. The chain recombines TRBV10-3 with TRBJ1-1, with D hard to call. Germline CDR1 is ENHRY and CDR2 is SYGVKD. V shed 2 bases and J shed 0 bases, with 10 bases lying between them. There are 15 residues in the CDR3. CDR3 nucleotide sequence: TGTGCCATCAGTGAGGTGGGCACCTTGAACACTGAAGCTTTCTTT. It specifies CAISEVGTLNTEAFF.

J is TRBJ2-7 and V is TRBV7-9; 10 nucleotides align to TRBD2. V gave up 1 base and J gave up 3 bases; unmatched junction bases: 9. This CDR3 contains 17 residues. Germline CDR1 SEHNR, CDR2 FQNEAQ (reference sequence). The CDR3, as DNA: TGTGCCAGCAGCTTAGTCGGAGCGGGGGGGCCTGACTACGAGCAGTACTTC. Protein product: CASSLVGAGGPDYEQYF.

CDR3 region: CAIGTSGRFF. The CDR3 DNA reads TGTGCCATCGGGACTAGCGGGAGGTTCTTC. The chain employs TRBV2 and TRBJ2-1; 14 nucleotides match TRBD2. Trimming cost V 10 bases and J 15 bases; bases outside gene matches: 2. Looked up from germline, CDR1 is SNHLY and CDR2 is FYNNEI. The CDR3 is 10 amino acids.